The sequence of this T cell receptor (beta chain) was determined in a study of identical twins. General study results and limits: Beta out-of-frame twin sharing showed a weaker excess. Partial confounding of zero-insertion analyses by invariant MAIT and iNKT cells was possible. Twin-shared out-of-frame alpha sequences were enriched for low generation probability.

Germline lookup yields CDR1 SQVTM and CDR2 ANQGSEA. The CDR3 has 13 amino acids. V was trimmed by 6 bases and J by 0 bases, leaving 8 bases between them. TCRdb reanalysed the 5' RACE reads using MiXCR and keeps one entry per CDR3 protein. The sample shows 750,000 to 950,000 distinct CDR3 sequences, 10% to 15% of them seen only once. In this sample, this clonotype turned up a few times. The antigen remains undetermined. These same records also appear under a second study, on yellow fever vaccine responses in identical twins.

This chain joins TRBV29-1 and TRBJ2-2; D might be TRBD2 (5 bases). The specimen sequenced was PBMCs. The sequence derives from a woman aged 18-29 years in good health. CDR3 amino acids: CSVDGTNTGELFF. DNA of the CDR3: TGCAGCGTCGACGGGACGAACACCGGGGAGCTGTTTTTT.